A single T cell receptor (beta chain) is shown here with its context. Its antigen remains unknown. The CDR3 has 15 amino acids. With V trimmed by 3 bases and J by 4 bases, 4 bases remained unmatched. Germline CDR1 reads MGHDK; CDR2 reads SYGVNS. The sample originates from a study of beta chain features in type 1 diabetes. The sequenced template was cDNA made from the entire isolated RNA. TCRdb's table, derived via immunoSEQ multiplex PCR, lists solely in-frame clones and lacks some. The table includes some 900,000 clones, 17% detected once. Study results and caveats: Patients with type 1 diabetes carried fewer insertions and had more deletions at their VDJ junctions. Across patients, naive, central memory and Treg TCRB repertoires exhibited apparently greater similarity than was observed across healthy donors. Among patients with Type 1 diabetes, TCRB CDR3s were moderately but significantly shorter in every one of the four CD4+ subsets.

This TCR came from a young woman in good health. Specimen: naive CD4+ T cells from blood. J is TRBJ2-7 and V is TRBV25-1, with 12 bases lining up with TRBD1. In nucleotides, the CDR3 is TGTGCCAGCAGTGACCCGGGACAGGGGGCTTACGAGCAGTACTTC. This encodes CASSDPGQGAYEQYF.